These T cell receptor beta chains were read from a single sample in a study of blood T cell repertoires in COVID-19. Sequenced by immunoSEQ multiplex PCR; TCRdb stores in-frame clones only, minus some. The table shows 100,000 or so clones, with roughly 82% occurring only once. Sequencing was carried out using peripheral blood. Source of these receptors: a man aged 50-60 years with active or convalescent COVID-19. The CDR3 runs from the conserved cysteine through the conserved F or W. D genes are given only for firm matches. Size is omitted from some rows. Given values are once, few, many or a class for expanded clones.

D,size,V,J,CDR3,DNA
TRBD1,.,TRBV6-5,TRBJ1-2,CASSNRDSPYTF,TGTGCCAGCAGTAACCGGGACAGCCCTTACACCTTC
.,once,TRBV28,TRBJ1-4,CASQGGEKLFF,TGTGCCAGTCAGGGTGGGGAAAAACTGTTTTTT
TRBD1,few,TRBV5-1,TRBJ2-2,CASSIIPGGSTGELFF,TGCGCCAGCAGCATAATCCCAGGGGGCAGTACCGGGGAGCTGTTTTTT
.,.,TRBV5-6,TRBJ1-2,CASSLGGSYGYTF,TGTGCCAGCAGCTTGGGAGGTTCTTATGGCTACACCTTC
.,.,TRBV7-2,TRBJ2-2,CASSGGAAYGGELFF,TGTGCCAGCAGCGGGGGGGCCGCTTACGGCGGGGAGCTGTTTTTT
.,.,TRBV9,TRBJ1-1,CASSPTGRALNTEAFF,TGTGCCAGCAGCCCTACAGGGAGGGCCTTGAACACTGAAGCTTTCTTT
TRBD2,few,TRBV7-2,TRBJ2-7,CASSSRTSGGRYEQYF,TGTGCCAGCAGCTCCCGGACTAGCGGGGGGAGATACGAGCAGTACTTC
TRBD2,.,TRBV5-5,TRBJ2-1,CASSYSGGAYNEQFF,TGTGCCAGCAGTTACAGCGGGGGGGCCTACAATGAGCAGTTCTTC
TRBD2,.,TRBV10-3,TRBJ2-1,CAIRETSGGNNEQFF,TGTGCCATCAGAGAGACTAGCGGGGGGAACAATGAGCAGTTCTTC
.,.,TRBV11-2,TRBJ1-1,CASRTSSEAFF,TGTGCCAGCAGGACAAGCTCTGAAGCTTTCTTT
.,medium-sized,TRBV28,TRBJ1-1,CASSLLQGKAFF,TGTGCCAGCAGTTTACTCCAGGGGAAAGCTTTCTTT
TRBD1,.,TRBV27,TRBJ1-4,CASSLTGGVRGKLFF,TGTGCCAGCAGTCTCACAGGGGGCGTCCGGGGAAAACTGTTTTTT
.,.,TRBV5-1,TRBJ2-1,CASSLAFSYNEQFF,TGCGCCAGCAGCTTGGCCTTCTCCTACAATGAGCAGTTCTTC
TRBD1,once,TRBV9,TRBJ1-5,CASSVDGQGNQPQHF,TGTGCCAGCAGCGTAGACGGACAGGGGAATCAGCCCCAGCATTTT
.,few,TRBV24-1,TRBJ1-5,CATSVMEGPQHF,TGTGCCACCAGCGTAATGGAGGGGCCCCAGCATTTT
TRBD2,.,TRBV2,TRBJ2-3,CASSEIAGGLGDTQYF,TGTGCCAGCAGTGAGATAGCGGGGGGGCTGGGAGATACGCAGTATTTT
.,.,TRBV10-3,TRBJ1-2,CAISEDGHSNYGYTF,TGTGCCATCAGTGAGGACGGACATTCTAACTATGGCTACACCTTC
.,.,TRBV4-2,TRBJ1-5,CASSQGGAGNQPQHF,TGTGCCAGCAGCCAGGGAGGAGCTGGAAATCAGCCCCAGCATTTT
.,.,TRBV18,TRBJ2-5,CASSPSFQETQYF,TGTGCCAGCTCACCTAGTTTCCAAGAGACCCAGTACTTC
.,.,TRBV7-9,TRBJ2-2,CASSFRLATNTGELFF,TGTGCCAGCAGCTTTCGGCTAGCCACGAACACCGGGGAGCTGTTTTTT
.,.,TRBV6-1,TRBJ1-2,CASSDGRAYGYTF,TGTGCCAGCAGTGATGGGAGGGCCTATGGCTACACCTTC
.,.,TRBV20-1,TRBJ1-1,CSALDRNEAFF,TGCAGTGCCCTGGACAGAAATGAAGCTTTCTTT
.,.,TRBV30,TRBJ2-3,CAWSAFTDTQYF,TGTGCCTGGAGTGCTTTCACAGATACGCAGTATTTT
TRBD2,.,TRBV7-8,TRBJ2-2,CASSLATSGVPGELFF,TGTGCCAGCAGCTTAGCCACTAGCGGGGTGCCCGGGGAGCTGTTTTTT
TRBD1,.,TRBV9,TRBJ1-5,CASSLAGTVDQPQHF,TGTGCCAGCAGTCTTGCCGGGACAGTTGATCAGCCCCAGCATTTT
TRBD2,.,TRBV3-1/TRBV3-2,TRBJ2-2,CASSQETSGGIGTGELFF,TGTGCCAGCAGCCAAGAAACTAGCGGGGGTATAGGGACCGGGGAGCTGTTTTTT
TRBD2,.,TRBV10-2,TRBJ2-1,CASSEPGLAGGGSYNEQFF,TGCGCCAGCAGTGAGCCAGGACTAGCGGGGGGAGGGTCCTACAATGAGCAGTTCTTC
.,.,TRBV20-1,TRBJ1-3,CSASAGLRGNTIYF,TGCAGTGCTAGTGCAGGGCTTAGGGGGAACACCATATATTTT
TRBD2,.,TRBV29-1,TRBJ2-3,CSGQPGLPNTDTQYF,TGCAGCGGTCAACCGGGACTACCTAACACAGATACGCAGTATTTT
.,.,TRBV24-1,TRBJ1-5,CATSGAGIGQPQHF,TGTGCCACCAGTGGAGCAGGGATCGGGCAGCCCCAGCATTTT
.,few,TRBV5-1,TRBJ2-2,CASSLGTPTGELFF,TGCGCCAGCAGCTTGGGGACACCCACCGGGGAGCTGTTTTTT
.,.,TRBV14,TRBJ1-4,CASSQDLGGREKLFF,TGTGCCAGCAGCCAAGACTTGGGGGGTAGAGAAAAACTGTTTTTT
TRBD1,.,TRBV6-2/TRBV6-3,TRBJ1-2,CASSPQGIGYGYTF,TGTGCCAGCAGTCCACAGGGGATCGGGTATGGCTACACCTTC
TRBD2,.,TRBV11-2,TRBJ2-1,CASSLMASGSYNEQFF,TGTGCCAGCAGTCTTATGGCTAGCGGTTCCTACAATGAGCAGTTCTTC
TRBD1,.,TRBV27,TRBJ1-2,CASSLEGQGYGYTF,TGTGCCAGCAGTTTAGAGGGACAGGGCTATGGCTACACCTTC
.,.,TRBV19,TRBJ2-3,CASSIGVPTDTQYF,TGTGCCAGTAGTATAGGAGTCCCCACAGATACGCAGTATTTT
TRBD1,.,TRBV19,TRBJ1-5,CASSFSGTGKNQPQHF,TGTGCCAGTAGTTTCTCCGGGACAGGGAAAAATCAGCCCCAGCATTTT
.,.,TRBV6-1,TRBJ1-2,CASSEGARIYGYTF,TGTGCCAGCAGTGAAGGGGCCAGGATCTATGGCTACACCTTC
TRBD1,.,TRBV7-7,TRBJ1-1,CASSPPRTGGASEAFF,TGTGCCAGCAGCCCCCCGCGTACAGGGGGCGCAAGTGAAGCTTTCTTT
.,.,TRBV5-1,TRBJ1-1,CASSLGAQNTEAFF,TGCGCCAGCAGCTTGGGGGCACAGAACACTGAAGCTTTCTTT
.,.,TRBV28,TRBJ2-7,CASSSPGTKYEQYF,TGTGCCAGCAGTTCCCCCGGGACAAAATACGAGCAGTACTTC
TRBD1,.,TRBV29-1,TRBJ1-2,CSVATGGGYGYTF,TGCAGCGTCGCCACAGGGGGCGGGTATGGCTACACCTTC
TRBD1,.,TRBV5-4,TRBJ1-3,CASSSTGVFGNTIYF,TGTGCCAGCAGCTCGACAGGGGTGTTTGGAAACACCATATATTTT
TRBD1,.,TRBV6-5,TRBJ1-3,CASSPRTGFNTIYF,TGTGCCAGCAGTCCTCGGACAGGATTTAACACCATATATTTT
TRBD1,.,TRBV11-2,TRBJ2-7,CASSRSRTGDEQYF,TGTGCCAGCAGCCGTTCCCGGACAGGGGACGAGCAGTACTTC
.,.,TRBV18,TRBJ2-7,CASSPAGPTYEQYF,TGTGCCAGCTCACCAGCGGGCCCTACCTACGAGCAGTACTTC
.,.,TRBV7-2,TRBJ1-1,CASSFGRYTEAFF,TGTGCCAGCAGCTTTGGCAGGTACACTGAAGCTTTCTTT
TRBD2,.,TRBV27,TRBJ2-5,CASSGSGGARETQYF,TGTGCCAGCAGTGGTAGCGGGGGGGCCAGGGAGACCCAGTACTTC
TRBD1,.,TRBV28,TRBJ2-7,CASSLAPPTGGVDEQYF,TGTGCCAGCAGTTTAGCCCCTCCGACAGGGGGCGTGGACGAGCAGTACTTC
.,.,TRBV28,TRBJ1-4,CASSLLDRTNEKLFF,TGTGCCAGCAGTTTATTGGACAGAACTAATGAAAAACTGTTTTTT
TRBD1,.,TRBV3-1/TRBV3-2,TRBJ1-1,CASSHVDREEAFF,TGTGCCAGCAGCCACGTTGACAGGGAAGAAGCTTTCTTT
TRBD1,.,TRBV7-6,TRBJ2-7,CASSTGRTGFDEQYF,TGTGCCAGCTCTACTGGGAGGACAGGGTTTGACGAGCAGTACTTC
TRBD1,.,TRBV10-2,TRBJ1-1,CASSTGGAGTEAFF,TGCGCCAGCAGTACAGGGGGCGCAGGCACTGAAGCTTTCTTT
TRBD2,few,TRBV5-1,TRBJ2-3,CASSLEFKRGIITDTQYF,TGCGCCAGCAGCTTGGAGTTCAAGCGGGGAATCATCACAGATACGCAGTATTTT
.,.,TRBV11-2,TRBJ1-2,CASSLMGASYGYTF,TGTGCCAGCAGCTTAATGGGGGCCAGCTATGGCTACACCTTC
.,.,TRBV5-1,TRBJ2-5,CASSRDPGGRETQYF,TGCGCCAGCAGCCGCGATCCGGGGGGCAGGGAGACCCAGTACTTC
.,.,TRBV2,TRBJ2-5,CASSPSSGTAETQYF,TGTGCCAGCAGCCCGTCCTCAGGGACTGCAGAGACCCAGTACTTC
.,.,TRBV5-8,TRBJ2-3,CASSPGTIDTDTQYF,TGTGCCAGCAGCCCCGGGACAATAGACACAGATACGCAGTATTTT
.,.,TRBV3-1/TRBV3-2,TRBJ1-3,CASSPSAGMGNTIYF,TGTGCCAGCAGCCCTTCAGCGGGGATGGGAAACACCATATATTTT